This T cell receptor beta chain derives from a study of shared T cell receptors in the human thymus. The repertoire was sequenced with immunoSEQ multiplex PCR; TCRdb's copy has only in-frame clones and lacks some. This table holds about 660,000 clones, around 89% found once. V lost 7 bases to trimming and J lost 2 bases; unmatched junction nucleotides: 9. Germline values: CDR1 LNHDA, CDR2 SQIVND (reference sequence). The CDR3 consists of 16 residues. This same sample was also part of a study on human thymus T cells. That study adds: Corrective cardiac operations yielded the resected thymus tissue.

The rearrangement links TRBV19 to TRBJ2-5, with 11 bases that match TRBD2. Sequenced input: thymocytes. The source of this sequence is a boy under two years old with a congenital heart defect. CDR3 region: CASKGTVAGGQETQYF. CDR3 coding DNA: TGTGCCAGTAAAGGGACGGTAGCGGGAGGGCAAGAGACCCAGTACTTC.